Listed below are T cell receptor beta chains from one sample, sequenced in a study of graft-versus-host responses after intestinal transplantation. Using immunoSEQ multiplex PCR, the repertoire was profiled, and TCRdb retains in-frame clones only, with some absent. The repertoire has around 100,000 clones, approximately 90% of them found once; the top ten carry 0.2% to 0.25%. Antigens of these TCRs are unknown. The source was unstimulated CD4+ T cells sorted from spleen or lymph node cells, collected before transplant. Source of these receptors: a human donor who was the organ donor for an intestinal transplant. CDR3s include the opening cysteine and the closing phenylalanine or tryptophan. Fields, in order: CDR3 DNA, CDR3 protein, clone size, V gene, J gene, D gene. D genes are given only for firm matches. A row's size may be missing; if present it is once, few, many or a size class.

cdr3_nt: TGTGCCAGCAGCTACGTGGGGGGGTACGAGCAGTACTTC
cdr3_aa: CASSYVGGYEQYF
clone_size: few
v_call: TRBV5-5
j_call: TRBJ2-7
d_call: TRBD2

cdr3_nt: TGCGCCAGCAGCTTGGGCCTAGCGGGAGGAGTCTATGAGCAGTTCTTC
cdr3_aa: CASSLGLAGGVYEQFF
clone_size: -
v_call: TRBV5-1
j_call: TRBJ2-1
d_call: TRBD2

cdr3_nt: TGTGCCAGCAGCTTCAAGGGTACCTACGAGCAGTACTTC
cdr3_aa: CASSFKGTYEQYF
clone_size: -
v_call: TRBV13
j_call: TRBJ2-7
d_call: -

cdr3_nt: TGCGCCAGCAGCGGGAAATACACCTCTGGTAGCACTGAAGCTTTCTTT
cdr3_aa: CASSGKYTSGSTEAFF
clone_size: -
v_call: TRBV5-1
j_call: TRBJ1-1
d_call: -

cdr3_nt: TGTGCCAGTACCACTACCCTACTGGGCAACCCTCAAAAACTGTTTTTT
cdr3_aa: CASTTTLLGNPQKLFF
clone_size: -
v_call: TRBV19
j_call: TRBJ1-4
d_call: -

cdr3_nt: TGTGCCAGCAGCCGACGAGGCTCCTACGAGCAGTACTTC
cdr3_aa: CASSRRGSYEQYF
clone_size: -
v_call: TRBV7-3
j_call: TRBJ2-7
d_call: -

cdr3_nt: TGTGCCAGCAGTGAGATCCATGAGCAGTTCTTC
cdr3_aa: CASSEIHEQFF
clone_size: -
v_call: TRBV2
j_call: TRBJ2-1
d_call: -

cdr3_nt: TGTGCCAGCAGTGAATCTAGGGGAGTGGGTGAAAAACTGTTTTTT
cdr3_aa: CASSESRGVGEKLFF
clone_size: -
v_call: TRBV25-1
j_call: TRBJ1-4
d_call: -

cdr3_nt: TGTGCCAGCAGCCCGGGACTCTCTGGAAACACCATATATTTT
cdr3_aa: CASSPGLSGNTIYF
clone_size: -
v_call: TRBV7-2
j_call: TRBJ1-3
d_call: -

cdr3_nt: TGTGCCAGCTCACCATTTACCGGGAGTGAAACCGGGGAGCTGTTTTTT
cdr3_aa: CASSPFTGSETGELFF
clone_size: once
v_call: TRBV18
j_call: TRBJ2-2
d_call: -

cdr3_nt: TGTGCCATCCTCTACAGACAAACCGGGGAGCTGTTTTTT
cdr3_aa: CAILYRQTGELFF
clone_size: -
v_call: TRBV10-3
j_call: TRBJ2-2
d_call: -

cdr3_nt: TGTGCCAGCTCACCAGCCGGCACAGATACGCAGTATTTT
cdr3_aa: CASSPAGTDTQYF
clone_size: -
v_call: TRBV18
j_call: TRBJ2-3
d_call: -

cdr3_nt: TGTGCCAGCTCCCCCGTAGGACAGGGAAACACCGGGGAGCTGTTTTTT
cdr3_aa: CASSPVGQGNTGELFF
clone_size: -
v_call: TRBV18
j_call: TRBJ2-2
d_call: TRBD1

cdr3_nt: TGTGCCAGTACCTTGACAGGGCTGGCTAATGAAAAACTGTTTTTT
cdr3_aa: CASTLTGLANEKLFF
clone_size: once
v_call: TRBV19
j_call: TRBJ1-4
d_call: TRBD1